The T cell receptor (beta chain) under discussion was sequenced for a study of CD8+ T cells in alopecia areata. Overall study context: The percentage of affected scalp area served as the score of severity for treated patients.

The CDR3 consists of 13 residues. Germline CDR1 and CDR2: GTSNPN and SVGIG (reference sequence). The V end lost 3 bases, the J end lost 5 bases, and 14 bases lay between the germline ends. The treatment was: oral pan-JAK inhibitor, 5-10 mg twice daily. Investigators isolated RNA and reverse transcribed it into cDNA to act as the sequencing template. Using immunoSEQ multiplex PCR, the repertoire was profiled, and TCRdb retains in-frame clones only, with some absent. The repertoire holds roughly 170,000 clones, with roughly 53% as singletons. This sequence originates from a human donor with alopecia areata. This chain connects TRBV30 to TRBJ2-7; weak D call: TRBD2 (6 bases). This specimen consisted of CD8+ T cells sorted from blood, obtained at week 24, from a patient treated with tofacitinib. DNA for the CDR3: TGTGCCTGGAGCGGATCGGGAGTCAACGAGCAGTACTTC. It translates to CAWSGSGVNEQYF.